In this sample, the clone carrying this TCR beta chain turned up once. The antigen is not known. Sequence at one end of the junction differs from germline and may be a read error. The template was RNA from unsorted bulk tissue. More than 3 cm separated this lung sample from the edge of the tumor. The data derive from a study of tumor and adjacent non-tumor tissue in lung cancer. About the research overall: On average, productive TCRbeta reads reached about 4.17 million per sample. Study-wide results and caveats: Patients with more diverse tumor TCRs had worse survival. TCR diversity was significantly greater in tumor than normal lung tissue.

The CDR3 extends over 17 amino acids. Germline V lookup: CDR1 MNHEY, CDR2 SVGAGI. A modified ARM-PCR protocol with three rounds of nested PCR amplified TCRbeta. Using its own MiXCR run on the multiplex PCR reads, TCRdb lists one record per CDR3 protein. The sample records 85,000 or so distinct CDR3 sequences, 76% being singletons. The J gene is TRBJ1-4, the V gene TRBV6-5, with TRBD1 as a possible D gene (6 bases). The specimen was distant non-tumor lung tissue. The TCR comes from a woman aged 45-65 years with non-small cell lung cancer. The CDR3 sequence is CASNHLNPGDSKEKLFF. The CDR3 DNA reads as TGTGCCAGTAACCATCTTAATCCAGGGGACTCTAAAGAAAAACTGTTTTTT.